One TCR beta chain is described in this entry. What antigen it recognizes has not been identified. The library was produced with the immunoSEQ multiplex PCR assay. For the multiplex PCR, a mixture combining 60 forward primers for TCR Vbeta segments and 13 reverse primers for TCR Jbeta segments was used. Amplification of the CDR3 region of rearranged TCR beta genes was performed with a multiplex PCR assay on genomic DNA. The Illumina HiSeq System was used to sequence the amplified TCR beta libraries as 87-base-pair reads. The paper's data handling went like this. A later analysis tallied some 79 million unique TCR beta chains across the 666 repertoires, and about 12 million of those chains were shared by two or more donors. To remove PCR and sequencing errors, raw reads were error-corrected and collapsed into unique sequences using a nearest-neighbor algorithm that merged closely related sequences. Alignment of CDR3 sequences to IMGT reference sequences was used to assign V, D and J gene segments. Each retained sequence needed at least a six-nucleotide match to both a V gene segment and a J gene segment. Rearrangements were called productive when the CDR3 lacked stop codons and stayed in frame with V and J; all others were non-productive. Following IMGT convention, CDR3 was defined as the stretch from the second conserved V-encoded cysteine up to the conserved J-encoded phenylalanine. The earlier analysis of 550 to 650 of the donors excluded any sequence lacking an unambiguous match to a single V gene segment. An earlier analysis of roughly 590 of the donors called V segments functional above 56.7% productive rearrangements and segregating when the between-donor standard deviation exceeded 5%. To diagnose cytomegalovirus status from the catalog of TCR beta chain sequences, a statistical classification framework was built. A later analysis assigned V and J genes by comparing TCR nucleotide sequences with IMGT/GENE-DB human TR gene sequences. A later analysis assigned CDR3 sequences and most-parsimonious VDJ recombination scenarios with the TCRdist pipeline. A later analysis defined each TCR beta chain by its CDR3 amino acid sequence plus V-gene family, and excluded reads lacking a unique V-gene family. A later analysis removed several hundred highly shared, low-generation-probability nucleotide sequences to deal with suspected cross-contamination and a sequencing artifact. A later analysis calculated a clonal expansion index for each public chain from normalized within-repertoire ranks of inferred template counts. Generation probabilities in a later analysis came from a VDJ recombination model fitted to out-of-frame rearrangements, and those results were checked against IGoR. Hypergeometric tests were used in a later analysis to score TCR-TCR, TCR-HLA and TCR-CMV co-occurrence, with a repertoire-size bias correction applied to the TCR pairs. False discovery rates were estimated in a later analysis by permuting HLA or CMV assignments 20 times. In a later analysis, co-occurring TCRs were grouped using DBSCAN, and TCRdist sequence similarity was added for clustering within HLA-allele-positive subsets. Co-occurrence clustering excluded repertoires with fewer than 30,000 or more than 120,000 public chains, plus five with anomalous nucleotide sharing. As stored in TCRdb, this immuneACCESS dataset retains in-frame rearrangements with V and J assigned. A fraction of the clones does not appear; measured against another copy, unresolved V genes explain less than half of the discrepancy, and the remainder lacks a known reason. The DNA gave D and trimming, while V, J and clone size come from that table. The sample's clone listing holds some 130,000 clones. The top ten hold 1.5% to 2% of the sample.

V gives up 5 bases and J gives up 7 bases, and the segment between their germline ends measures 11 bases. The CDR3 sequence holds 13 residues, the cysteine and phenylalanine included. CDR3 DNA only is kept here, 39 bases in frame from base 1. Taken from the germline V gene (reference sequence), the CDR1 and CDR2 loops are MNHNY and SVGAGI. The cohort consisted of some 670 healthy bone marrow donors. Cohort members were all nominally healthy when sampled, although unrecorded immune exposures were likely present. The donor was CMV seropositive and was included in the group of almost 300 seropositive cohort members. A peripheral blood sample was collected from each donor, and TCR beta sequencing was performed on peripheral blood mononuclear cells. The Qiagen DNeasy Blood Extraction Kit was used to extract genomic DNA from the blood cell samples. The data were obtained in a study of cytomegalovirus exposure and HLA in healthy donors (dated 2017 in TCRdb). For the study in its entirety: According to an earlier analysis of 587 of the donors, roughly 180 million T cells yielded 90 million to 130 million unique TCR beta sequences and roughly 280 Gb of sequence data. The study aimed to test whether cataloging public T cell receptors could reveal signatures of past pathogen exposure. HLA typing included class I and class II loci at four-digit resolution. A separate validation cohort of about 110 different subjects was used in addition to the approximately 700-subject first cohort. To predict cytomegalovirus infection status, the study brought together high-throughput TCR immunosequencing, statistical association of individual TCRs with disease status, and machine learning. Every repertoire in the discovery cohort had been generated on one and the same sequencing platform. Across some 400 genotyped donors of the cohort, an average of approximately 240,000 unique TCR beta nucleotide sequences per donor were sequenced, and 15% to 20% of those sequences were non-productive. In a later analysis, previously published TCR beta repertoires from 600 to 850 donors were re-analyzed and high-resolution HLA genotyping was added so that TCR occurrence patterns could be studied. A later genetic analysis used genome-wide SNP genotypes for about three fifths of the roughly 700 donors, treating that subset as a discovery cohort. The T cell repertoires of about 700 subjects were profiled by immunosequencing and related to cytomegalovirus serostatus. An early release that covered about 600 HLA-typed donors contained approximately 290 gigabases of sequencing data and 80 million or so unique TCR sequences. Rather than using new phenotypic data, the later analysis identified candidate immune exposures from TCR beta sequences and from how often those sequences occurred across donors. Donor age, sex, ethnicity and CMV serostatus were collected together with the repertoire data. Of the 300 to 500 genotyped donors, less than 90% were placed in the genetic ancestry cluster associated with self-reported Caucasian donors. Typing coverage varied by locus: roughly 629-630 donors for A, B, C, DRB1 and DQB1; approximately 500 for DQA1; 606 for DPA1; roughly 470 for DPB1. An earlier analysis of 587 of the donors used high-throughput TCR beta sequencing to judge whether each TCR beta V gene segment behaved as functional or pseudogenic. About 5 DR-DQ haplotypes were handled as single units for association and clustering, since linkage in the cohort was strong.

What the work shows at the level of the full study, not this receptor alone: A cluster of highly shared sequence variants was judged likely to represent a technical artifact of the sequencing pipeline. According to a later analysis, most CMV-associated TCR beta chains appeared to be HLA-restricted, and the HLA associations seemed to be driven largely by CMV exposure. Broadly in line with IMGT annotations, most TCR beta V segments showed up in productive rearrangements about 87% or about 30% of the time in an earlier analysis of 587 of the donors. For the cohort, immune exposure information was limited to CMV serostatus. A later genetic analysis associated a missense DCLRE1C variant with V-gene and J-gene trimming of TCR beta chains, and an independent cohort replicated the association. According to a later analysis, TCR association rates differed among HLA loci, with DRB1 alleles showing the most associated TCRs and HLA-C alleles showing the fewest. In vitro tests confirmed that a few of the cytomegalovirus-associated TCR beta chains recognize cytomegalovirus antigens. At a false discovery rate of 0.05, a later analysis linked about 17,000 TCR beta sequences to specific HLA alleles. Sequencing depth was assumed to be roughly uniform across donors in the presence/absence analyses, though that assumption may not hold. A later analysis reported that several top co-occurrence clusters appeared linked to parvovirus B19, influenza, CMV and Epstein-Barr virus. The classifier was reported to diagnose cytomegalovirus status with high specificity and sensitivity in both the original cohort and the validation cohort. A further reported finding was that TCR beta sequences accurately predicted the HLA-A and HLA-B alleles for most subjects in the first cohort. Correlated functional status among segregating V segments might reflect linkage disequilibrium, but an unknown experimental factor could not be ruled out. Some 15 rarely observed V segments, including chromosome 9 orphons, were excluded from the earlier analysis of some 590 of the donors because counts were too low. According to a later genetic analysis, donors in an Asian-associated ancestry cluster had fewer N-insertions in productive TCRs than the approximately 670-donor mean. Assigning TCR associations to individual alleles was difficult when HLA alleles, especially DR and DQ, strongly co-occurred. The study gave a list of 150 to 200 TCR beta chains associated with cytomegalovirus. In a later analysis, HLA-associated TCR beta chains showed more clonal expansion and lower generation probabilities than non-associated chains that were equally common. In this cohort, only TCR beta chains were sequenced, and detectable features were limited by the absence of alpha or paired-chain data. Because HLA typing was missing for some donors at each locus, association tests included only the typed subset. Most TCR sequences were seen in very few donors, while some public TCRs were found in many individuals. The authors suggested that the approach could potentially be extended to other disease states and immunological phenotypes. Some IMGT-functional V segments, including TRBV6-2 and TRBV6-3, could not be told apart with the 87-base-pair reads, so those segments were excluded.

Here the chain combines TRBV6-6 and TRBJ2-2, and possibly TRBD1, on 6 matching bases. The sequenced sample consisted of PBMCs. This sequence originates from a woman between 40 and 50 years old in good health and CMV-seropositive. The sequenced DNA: TGTGCCAGCAGTCTACAGGGAATCGGGGAGCTGTTTTTT. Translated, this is CASSLQGIGELFF.